Below, 10 T cell receptor beta chains from the same sample are listed, as sequenced in a study of cytomegalovirus exposure and HLA in healthy donors. The PCR had 60 Vbeta and 13 Jbeta primers. The data were produced by immunoSEQ multiplex PCR, yet TCRdb's version contains in-frame clones alone and is incomplete. The sample lists some 150,000 clones; around 79% were seen once. Sample: PBMCs. The receptor set was obtained from a man aged 25 to 45 in good health and CMV-seropositive.

The chain recombines TRBV18 with TRBJ2-5; no clear D. The V end was cut by 3 bases, the J end by 4 bases, with 6 bases between. The CDR3 consists of 12 residues. Per the germline V gene, CDR1 is KGHSH and CDR2 is LQKENI. The CDR3: CASSPHGETQYF. Written as DNA, the CDR3 is TGTGCCAGCTCACCTCACGGAGAGACCCAGTACTTC.

The chain links TRBV7-9 to TRBJ1-3; 8 bases are shared with TRBD1. Germline CDR1 SEHNR, CDR2 FQNEAQ (reference sequence). V gave up 7 bases and J gave up 1 base; unmatched junction bases: 12. The CDR3 has 17 residues. CDR3 DNA: TGTGCCAGCAATTCACTCGAACAGGGGGAATCTGGAAACACCATATATTTT. Translated: CASNSLEQGESGNTIYF.

This chain connects TRBV7-2 to TRBJ1-1; no clear D gene. Germline-derived CDR1 and CDR2 are SGHTA and FQGNSA. The CDR3 extends over 15 amino acids. The V gene lost 2 bases and the J gene lost 2 bases, with 12 bases spanning the gap. CDR3 sequence (DNA): TGTGCCAGCAGCTTATGGTCGGGTGTAAACACTGAAGCTTTCTTT. Translation: CASSLWSGVNTEAFF.

The rearrangement links TRBV7-2 to TRBJ2-2; TRBD1 might be the D (6 bases). Germline CDR1 SGHTA, CDR2 FQGNSA. This CDR3 has 16 residues. Trimming pared 3 bases from V and 1 base from J, leaving 12 bases between. The DNA of the CDR3 is TGTGCCAGCAGCTTTTCCGGGACACGGAACACCGGGGAGCTGTTTTTT. It encodes CASSFSGTRNTGELFF.

The chain employs TRBV6-5 and TRBJ2-1, with D perhaps TRBD2 (6 bases). Germline V gene lookup returns CDR1 MNHEY and CDR2 SVGAGI. Trimming took 5 bases from V and 5 from J, leaving 13 bases between them. This CDR3 is built from 14 residues. CDR3 in DNA: TGTGCCAGCAGTATGGGACGGACTAACAATGAGCAGTTCTTC. Translated: CASSMGRTNNEQFF.

This chain uses TRBV4-2 with TRBJ2-7; 10 nucleotides align to TRBD2. CDR3 size: 15 residues. V lost 3 bases to trimming and J lost 2 bases; unmatched junction nucleotides: 4. Germline CDR1 reads LGHNA; CDR2 reads YNFKEQ. The chain's CDR3 is CASSQSTSGAYEQYF. CDR3 nucleotides: TGTGCCAGCAGCCAGTCTACTAGCGGGGCCTACGAGCAGTACTTC.

The J gene is TRBJ2-4, the V gene TRBV6-4; D gene uncertain. CDR3 length equals 15 residues. Trimming left V 3 bases short and J 4 bases short, with 13 bases between. In germline, CDR1 is MRHNA, CDR2 SNTAGT. This chain's CDR3 is CASSDDTVGKNIQYF. CDR3 nucleotide sequence: TGTGCCAGCAGTGATGACACGGTCGGTAAAAACATTCAGTACTTC.

The chain has TRBV5-1 and TRBJ2-3; 9 bases line up with TRBD2. Trimming took 1 base from V and 1 from J; bases not matched to a gene: 4. CDR3 length: 16 amino acids. Germline values: CDR1 SGHRS, CDR2 YFSETQ. The CDR3 is CASSLKASGGTDTQYF. Written as DNA, the CDR3 is TGCGCCAGCAGCTTGAAGGCTAGCGGGGGCACAGATACGCAGTATTTT.

V usage is TRBV7-9 and J usage is TRBJ1-1, with 8 bases fitting TRBD1. This CDR3 is built from 15 residues. Germline V gene sequence: CDR1 SEHNR, CDR2 FQNEAQ (reference sequence). Trimming removed 0 bases from V and 5 bases from J; junction bases left unmatched: 5. The CDR3 loop reads CASSLAQGARTEAFF. The CDR3 nucleotides read TGTGCCAGCAGCTTAGCGCAGGGGGCGAGAACTGAAGCTTTCTTT. The entire variable domain, with the rest obtained from reference TRBV7-9 and TRBJ1-1, is as follows: DTGVSQNPRHKITKRGQNVTFRCDPISEHNRLYWYRQTLGQGPEFLTYFQNEAQLEKSRLLSDRFSAERPKGSFSTLEIQRTEQGDSAMYLCASSLAQGARTEAFFGQGTRLTVV.

The J gene is TRBJ1-6, the V gene TRBV6-5; D is unclear. The germline V and J ends were trimmed by 0 bases and 9 bases, with 12 bases remaining between them. The CDR3 has 15 amino acids. Germline lookup yields CDR1 MNHEY and CDR2 SVGAGI. The CDR3 DNA is TGTGCCAGCAGTTACTCAGAGACTCATGGTTCACCCCTCCACTTT. It translates to CASSYSETHGSPLHF.